One and the same sample provided the 24 T cell receptor beta chains below, sequenced in a study of CD4 T cells in relation to SARS-CoV-2 and coronaviruses. Assay used: immunoSEQ multiplex PCR; TCRdb lists only in-frame clones, some missing. The table includes some 14,000 clones, 78% detected once. Antigens for these TCRs are unknown. Before the COVID-19 pandemic, during about 2010-2019, CD4+ T cells were taken from unexposed donors. The cells were cultured for roughly 11 days before CD4+ T cells were isolated. Sequenced material: CD4+ T cells from PBMCs, cultured in vitro. These receptors all come from a human donor in good health.

The chain joins TRBV10-3 to TRBJ2-3; tentative D call: TRBD2 (6 bases). The CDR3 length is 13 residues. Germline V gene sequence: CDR1 ENHRY, CDR2 SYGVKD. The V gene lost 4 bases and the J gene lost 10 bases, with 15 bases spanning the gap. The CDR3 bases are TGTGCCATCAGTGTTGGCGCGGGATTTCCGCAGTATTTT. Amino acid sequence: CAISVGAGFPQYF.

The chain links TRBV7-9 to TRBJ1-4; 9 bases are a match to TRBD1. The V gene's germline CDR1 is SEHNR and CDR2 FQNEAQ (reference sequence). The CDR3 has 14 amino acids. J lost 5 bases, V lost 4 bases, and 2 bases had no gene match. The CDR3 spells CASSSGTGNEKLFF. The CDR3 coding sequence is TGTGCCAGCAGCTCCGGGACAGGGAATGAAAAACTGTTTTTT.

The chain has TRBV6-5 and TRBJ1-6, with D possibly matching TRBD1 (5 bases). The germline CDR1 and CDR2 sequences are MNHEY and SVGAGI. V lost 9 bases to trimming and J lost 18 bases, with 18 bases between them. This CDR3 contains 11 residues. CDR3 sequence: CASQTVGGPHF. In nucleotides, the CDR3 is TGTGCCAGTCAGACAGTTGGCGGACCCCACTTT.

V gene TRBV19 combines with J gene TRBJ2-7, with D perhaps TRBD2 (6 bases). Trimming removed 7 bases from V and 3 bases from J, with 19 bases in between. The CDR3 contains 15 residues. Looked up from germline, CDR1 is LNHDA and CDR2 is SQIVND (reference sequence). Written as DNA, the CDR3 is TGTGCCAGTACCACCCATTACGGGAGTCTCTACGAGCAGTACTTC. It is translated as CASTTHYGSLYEQYF.

The chain couples TRBV3-1 (or the pseudogene TRBV3-2) to TRBJ1-5, with 8 nucleotides matching TRBD1. Germline V CDR1 and CDR2: LGHDT, YNNKEL (reference sequence). This CDR3 has 15 residues. Losses at the gene ends were 4 bases for V and 7 bases for J; bases not matched to a gene: 9. The CDR3 DNA is TGTGCCAGCAGCCTTGGACAGGGAAGCGGGCAGCCCCAGCATTTT. It translates to CASSLGQGSGQPQHF.

This clone is deemed large. V gene TRBV3-1 (or the pseudogene TRBV3-2) combines with J gene TRBJ2-5; possibly TRBD2 for D (5 bases). With 3 bases removed from V and 5 bases from J, the gap between germline ends came to 10 bases. In germline, CDR1 is LGHDT, CDR2 YNNKEL (reference sequence). The CDR3 consists of 13 residues. CDR3: CASSHGGRETQYF. DNA of the CDR3: TGTGCCAGCAGCCACGGCGGGCGGGAGACCCAGTACTTC.

The chain is built from TRBV6-1 and TRBJ1-2; D is unclear. V was cut by 3 bases and J by 4 bases, with 6 bases left in between. Germline V gene sequence: CDR1 MNHNS, CDR2 SASEGT. The CDR3 covers 12 residues. CDR3 residues: CASSDQFYGYTF. DNA of the CDR3: TGTGCCAGCAGTGACCAATTCTATGGCTACACCTTC.

This clone appeared a single time. This chain joins TRBV25-1 and TRBJ1-1; the D gene is possibly TRBD1 (6 bases). The V end was cut by 3 bases, the J end by 12 bases, with 14 bases between. From germline, CDR1 is MGHDK and CDR2 SYGVNS. The CDR3 loop spans 12 amino acids. The CDR3 loop is CASSDRTVRTFF. CDR3 in DNA: TGTGCCAGCAGTGACCGGACAGTAAGGACTTTCTTT.

The CDR3 loop reads CASREQGADTQYF. The CDR3 DNA follows: TGCGCCAGCAGGGAGCAGGGGGCAGATACGCAGTATTTT. The chain has TRBV10-1 and TRBJ2-3, with 7 bases that match TRBD1. J gave up 4 bases and V 6 bases, and 4 bases lay outside the gene matches. Germline CDR1 reads WNHNN; CDR2 reads SYGVQD (reference sequence). CDR3 length: 13 amino acids.

The chain uses TRBV12-3 or TRBV12-4 and TRBJ2-6, with D possibly matching TRBD2 (6 bases). The V and J ends lost 7 bases and 19 bases respectively, with 20 bases between them. This CDR3 is built from 12 residues. CDR3 region: CASNSLPGLVTF. In DNA form, the CDR3 reads TGTGCCAGCAATTCCCTCCCGGGACTGGTAACTTTC.

This chain connects TRBV5-1 to TRBJ1-2, with 8 bases identical to TRBD1. With V trimmed by 2 bases and J by 5 bases, 8 bases remained unmatched. The length of the CDR3 is 15 residues. Germline CDR1 reads SGHRS; CDR2 reads YFSETQ. The CDR3: CASSLDFQGAYGYTF. The CDR3, as DNA: TGCGCCAGCAGCTTAGACTTCCAGGGGGCATATGGCTACACCTTC.

CDR3 amino acids: CASSIDGPRETQYF. The CDR3 DNA is TGTGCCAGTAGTATAGATGGACCCCGGGAGACCCAGTACTTC. The rearrangement links TRBV19 to TRBJ2-5, with D hard to call. V was pared by 0 bases and J by 5 bases, with 10 bases between. Germline CDR1 LNHDA, CDR2 SQIVND (reference sequence). The CDR3 sequence is 14 residues long.

This chain links TRBV24-1 with TRBJ2-1, with TRBD2 as a possible D gene (5 bases). CDR3 length: 11 residues. V was pared by 4 bases and J by 13 bases, with 10 bases between. Germline V lookup: CDR1 KGHDR, CDR2 SFDVKD. The chain's CDR3 is CATSEGVVQFF. As DNA, the CDR3 is TGTGCCACCAGTGAGGGAGTGGTTCAGTTCTTC.

V is TRBV27 and J is TRBJ2-2; the D gene could be TRBD1 or TRBD2 (6 bases each). CDR1 and CDR2 (germline): MNHEY, SMNVEV (reference sequence). The CDR3 runs 16 residues. Deletions cut 7 bases from V and 4 bases from J, with 19 bases between. CDR3 sequence (DNA): TGTGCCAGCACCACGAGGGGGGAGGCCATCACCGGGGAGCTGTTTTTT. It encodes CASTTRGEAITGELFF.

The chain links TRBV19 to TRBJ1-4; TRBD1 might be the D (5 bases). This CDR3 comprises 14 residues. V gave up 2 bases and J gave up 5 bases, with 9 bases separating them. Per germline, CDR1 LNHDA and CDR2 SQIVND (reference sequence). The CDR3 sequence is CASSIRGANEKLFF. The CDR3 nucleotides read TGTGCCAGTAGTATAAGGGGCGCCAATGAAAAACTGTTTTTT.

The V gene is TRBV7-3, the J gene TRBJ2-5; no clear D gene. CDR1 is SGHTA, CDR2 FQGTGA, per germline. The CDR3 runs 13 residues. V was shortened by 5 bases and J by 2 bases, with 9 bases between the two germline ends. The CDR3 bases are TGTGCCAGCAGCCCGGACGGTCAAGAGACCCAGTACTTC. Amino acid sequence: CASSPDGQETQYF. The full variable domain, with the rest looked up from reference TRBV7-3 and TRBJ2-5, is GAGVSQTPSNKVTEKGKYVELRCDPISGHTALYWYRQSLGQGPEFLIYFQGTGAADDSGLPNDRFFAVRPEGSVSTLKIQRTERGDSAVYLCASSPDGQETQYFGPGTRLLVL.

The J gene is TRBJ2-1, the V gene TRBV4-2, with TRBD1 identical over 8 bases. Trimming cost V 3 bases and J 5 bases; bases outside gene matches: 3. This CDR3 has 14 residues. Germline V gives CDR1 LGHNA, CDR2 YNFKEQ. The CDR3 bases are TGTGCCAGCAGCCAGGGGACAGGAGACAATGAGCAGTTCTTC. It encodes CASSQGTGDNEQFF.

This chain uses TRBV30 with TRBJ1-1; 12 bases fit TRBD1. CDR1 is GTSNPN and CDR2 is SVGIG in the germline V gene (reference sequence). The CDR3 is 14 amino acids. The trim removed 7 bases at V and 4 bases at J, leaving 7 bases unmatched. The CDR3 DNA reads TGTGCCTCGCAGGGACAGGGGGCAGGCACTGAAGCTTTCTTT. Amino acid sequence: CASQGQGAGTEAFF.

The V and J genes are TRBV7-9 and TRBJ1-1; D gene unclear. The CDR3 covers 14 residues. V lost 3 bases and J 6 bases, leaving 14 bases between the germline ends. Germline V lookup: CDR1 SEHNR, CDR2 FQNEAQ (reference sequence). CDR3 sequence (DNA): TGTGCCAGCAGCTTTTCCGGGTGGATACCTGAAGCTTTCTTT. Its translation is CASSFSGWIPEAFF.

The gene calls are TRBV6-4 and TRBJ2-1, with 12 positions matching TRBD1. Germline CDR1 is MRHNA and CDR2 is SNTAGT. There are 17 residues in the CDR3. The V segment lost 7 bases and the J segment 7 bases; nucleotides outside the gene matches: 14. DNA for the CDR3: TGTGCCAGCACCTCGAACCCCCGGGACAGGGGGCTAAATGAGCAGTTCTTC. Translated: CASTSNPRDRGLNEQFF.

The J gene is TRBJ1-5, the V gene TRBV28; D is undetermined. The length of the CDR3 is 17 residues. V lost 3 bases to trimming and J lost 6 bases, with 21 bases between them. Germline assignment: CDR1 MDHEN and CDR2 SYDVKM. The DNA of the CDR3 is TGTGCCAGCAGTTTGTCCGGAGCAGGTGGATCTGGTCAGCCCCAGCATTTT. Translation: CASSLSGAGGSGQPQHF.

V is TRBV5-1 and J is TRBJ2-7, with D possibly matching TRBD1 (5 bases). Germline V lookup: CDR1 SGHRS, CDR2 YFSETQ. V lost 0 bases to trimming and J lost 4 bases, with 8 bases between them. The length of the CDR3 is 13 residues. The CDR3 nucleotides read TGCGCCAGCAGCTTGGCCTCAGGGTACGAGCAGTACTTC. Translation gives CASSLASGYEQYF.

This chain joins TRBV21-1 and TRBJ2-5; the D call of TRBD2 is as the table states it, not checked on the DNA. TRBV21-1 is flagged as a pseudogene. The CDR3 spans 14 residues. CDR3 region: CASSKGRVVETQYF. For the CDR3, the DNA is TGTGCCAGCAGCAAAGGGAGGGTTGTAGAGACCCAGTACTTC.

The rearrangement joins TRBV13 to TRBJ2-1, with 15 nucleotides matching TRBD2. Losses at the gene ends were 7 bases for V and 4 bases for J; bases not matched to a gene: 5. CDR3 length: 16 residues. CDR1 is PRHDT, CDR2 FYEKMQ, per germline (reference sequence). The DNA of the CDR3 is TGTGCCAGCAACATGGGACTAGCGGGAGGTTACAATGAGCAGTTCTTC. Residues: CASNMGLAGGYNEQFF.